The entry that follows covers one T cell receptor (beta chain) sequence. Method: immunoSEQ multiplex PCR; TCRdb's copy keeps in-frame clones and lacks some. This repertoire shows approximately 9,800 clones, around 90% found once; its top ten account for over 20%. This sample was included in a study of control samples from healthy donors and cancer patients. This CDR3 has 13 amino acids. The TCR was taken from a man aged 60-69 years with colorectal cancer. Specimen: PBMCs. The V and J genes are TRBV21-1 and TRBJ2-7; the table's D call TRBD2 went unverified against the DNA. TRBV21-1 has pseudogene status. The CDR3 coding sequence is TGTGCCAGCATCCGACTGACGACCTACGAGCAGTACTTC. Protein: CASIRLTTYEQYF.